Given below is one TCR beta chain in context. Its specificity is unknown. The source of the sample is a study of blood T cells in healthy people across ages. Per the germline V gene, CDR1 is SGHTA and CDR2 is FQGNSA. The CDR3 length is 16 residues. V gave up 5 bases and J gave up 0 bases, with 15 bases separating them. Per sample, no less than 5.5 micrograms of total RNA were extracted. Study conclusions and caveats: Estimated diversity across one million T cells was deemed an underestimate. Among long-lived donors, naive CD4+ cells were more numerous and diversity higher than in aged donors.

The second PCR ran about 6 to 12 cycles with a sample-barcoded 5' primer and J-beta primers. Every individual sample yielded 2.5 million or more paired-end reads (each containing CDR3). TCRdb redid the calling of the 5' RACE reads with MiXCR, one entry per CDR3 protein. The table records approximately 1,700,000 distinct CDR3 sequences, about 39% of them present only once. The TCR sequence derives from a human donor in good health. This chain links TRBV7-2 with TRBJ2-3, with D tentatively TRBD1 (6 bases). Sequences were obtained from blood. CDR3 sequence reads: CASSTDSFLSTDTQYF. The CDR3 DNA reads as TGTGCCAGCAGCACGGACAGCTTCCTAAGCACAGATACGCAGTATTTT.